Each of the 2 T cell receptor beta chains below was sequenced from the same sample in a study of T-cell memory formation after mild COVID-19. One entry per CDR3 protein, called by TCRdb with MiXCR from the 5' RACE reads. The sample includes 280,000 or so distinct CDR3 sequences, roughly 8.2% of them seen just once. Sequenced sample: PBMCs or a T cell subset sorted from them (not recorded which). The origin of the receptors is a man between 18 and 35 years old who had mild COVID-19 (a few samples of this study predate the infection). Cell type and time point are not known.

This clonotype has more than one count but fewer than ten. J is TRBJ2-5 and V is TRBV7-2, with D perhaps TRBD2 (7 bases). The CDR3 length is 16 residues. Germline lookup yields CDR1 SGHTA and CDR2 FQGNSA. The V and J ends lost 1 base and 6 bases respectively, with 18 bases between them. Written as DNA, the CDR3 is TGTGCCAGCAGCTTAGTTACGGGGGGCCGAGGGCAGACCCAGTACTTC. Its translation: CASSLVTGGRGQTQYF.

In this sample, this clonotype turned up a few times. The V gene is TRBV9, the J gene TRBJ2-7; either TRBD1 or TRBD2 may supply D (5 bases each). V gave up 0 bases and J gave up 1 base, with 11 bases separating them. The CDR3 length is 15 residues. The germline gives CDR1 SGDLS, CDR2 YYNGEE. CDR3 protein: CASSVAGDLSYEQYF. The CDR3 nucleotides read TGTGCCAGCAGCGTAGCTGGGGACCTTTCCTACGAGCAGTACTTC. The complete variable domain, with remaining parts taken from reference TRBV9 and TRBJ2-7, reads DSGVTQTPKHLITATGQRVTLRCSPRSGDLSVYWYQQSLDQGLQFLIQYYNGEERAKGNILERFSAQQFPDLHSELNLSSLELGDSALYFCASSVAGDLSYEQYFGPGTRLTVT.